This TCR beta chain was captured in a study of cytomegalovirus exposure and HLA in healthy donors. Study-level information: Around 79 million unique TCRs, all from HLA-typed donors, were included in an early release of the data.

Regarding this clone: Its target is not known. The same CDR3 can be traced to other DNA sequences in this sample.

This PCR relied on a set of 60 Vbeta primers and 13 Jbeta primers. The data were produced by immunoSEQ multiplex PCR, yet TCRdb's version contains in-frame clones alone and is incomplete. The sample has tens of thousands of clones. Per germline, CDR1 GTSNPN and CDR2 SVGIG (reference sequence). This CDR3 is built from 12 residues. V lost 5 bases and J 8 bases, leaving 13 bases between the germline ends. Findings and caveats of the study: V- and J-gene trimming in TCR beta was tied to a missense DCLRE1C variant by an analysis performed later. Prior analysis indicated that the majority of TCR beta V segments exhibited productivity approximately 87% or approximately 30% of the time. Prediction of most subjects' HLA-A and HLA-B alleles by TCR beta sequences was reportedly accurate.

This chain connects TRBV30 to TRBJ2-1, with D perhaps matching TRBD2 (5 bases). Specimen: PBMCs. The receptor was derived from a woman aged 25 to 39 in good health and CMV-seropositive. The CDR3 DNA is TGTGCCTGGGTAACGGGGAGCCATGAGCAGTTCTTC. Translation gives CAWVTGSHEQFF. The entire variable domain, with the rest obtained from reference TRBV30 and TRBJ2-1, is as follows: SQTIHQWPATLVQPVGSPLSLECTVEGTSNPNLYWYRQAAGRGLQLLFYSVGIGQISSEVPQNLSASRPQDRQFILSSKKLLLSDSGFYLCAWVTGSHEQFFGPGTRLTVL.